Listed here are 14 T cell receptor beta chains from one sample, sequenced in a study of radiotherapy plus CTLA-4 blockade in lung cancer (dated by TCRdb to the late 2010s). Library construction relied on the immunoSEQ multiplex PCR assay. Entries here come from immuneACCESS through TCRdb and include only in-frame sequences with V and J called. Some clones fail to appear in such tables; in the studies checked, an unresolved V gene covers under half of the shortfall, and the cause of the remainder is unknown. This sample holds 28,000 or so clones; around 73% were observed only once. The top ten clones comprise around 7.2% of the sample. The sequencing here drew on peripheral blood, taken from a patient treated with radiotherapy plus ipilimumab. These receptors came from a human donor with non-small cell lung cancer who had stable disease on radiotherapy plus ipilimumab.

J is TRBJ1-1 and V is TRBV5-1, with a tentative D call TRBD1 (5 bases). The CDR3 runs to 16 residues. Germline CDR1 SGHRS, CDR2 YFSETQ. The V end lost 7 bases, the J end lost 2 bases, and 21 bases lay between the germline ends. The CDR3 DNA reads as TGCGCCAGCTTCCTCGGTCCAGGGAGGGGTAACACTGAAGCTTTCTTT. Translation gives CASFLGPGRGNTEAFF. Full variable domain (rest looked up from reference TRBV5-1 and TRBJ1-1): KAGVTQTPRYLIKTRGQQVTLSCSPISGHRSVSWYQQTPGQGLQFLFEYFSETQRNKGNFPGRFSGRQFSNSRSEMNVSTLELGDSALYLCASFLGPGRGNTEAFFGQGTRLTVV.

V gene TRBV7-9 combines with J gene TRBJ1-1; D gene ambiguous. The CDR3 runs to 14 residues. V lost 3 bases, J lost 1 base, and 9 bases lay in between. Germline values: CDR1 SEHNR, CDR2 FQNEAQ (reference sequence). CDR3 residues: CASSLDRRNTEAFF. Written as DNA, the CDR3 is TGTGCCAGCAGCTTGGACCGTAGGAACACTGAAGCTTTCTTT.

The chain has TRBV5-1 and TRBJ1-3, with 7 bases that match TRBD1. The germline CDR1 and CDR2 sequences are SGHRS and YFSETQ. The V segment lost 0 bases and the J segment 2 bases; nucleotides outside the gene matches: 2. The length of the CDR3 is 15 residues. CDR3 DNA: TGCGCCAGCAGCTTGGGAACAGGGGCTGGAAACACCATATATTTT. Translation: CASSLGTGAGNTIYF. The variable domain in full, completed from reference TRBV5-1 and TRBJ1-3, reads KAGVTQTPRYLIKTRGQQVTLSCSPISGHRSVSWYQQTPGQGLQFLFEYFSETQRNKGNFPGRFSGRQFSNSRSEMNVSTLELGDSALYLCASSLGTGAGNTIYFGEGSWLTVV.

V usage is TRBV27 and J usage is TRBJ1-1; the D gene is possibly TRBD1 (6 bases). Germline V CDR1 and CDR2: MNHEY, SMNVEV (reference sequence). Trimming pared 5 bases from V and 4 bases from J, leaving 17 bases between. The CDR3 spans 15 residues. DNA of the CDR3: TGTGCCAGCAGTCTACACAGGGCTCGGGGCACTGAAGCTTTCTTT. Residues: CASSLHRARGTEAFF.

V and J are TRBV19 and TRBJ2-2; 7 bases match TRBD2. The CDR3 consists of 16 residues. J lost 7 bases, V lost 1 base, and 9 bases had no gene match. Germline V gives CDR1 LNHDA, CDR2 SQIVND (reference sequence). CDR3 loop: CASSIVRLLAGGELFF. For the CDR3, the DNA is TGTGCCAGTAGTATAGTGAGACTCTTAGCGGGCGGGGAGCTGTTTTTT.

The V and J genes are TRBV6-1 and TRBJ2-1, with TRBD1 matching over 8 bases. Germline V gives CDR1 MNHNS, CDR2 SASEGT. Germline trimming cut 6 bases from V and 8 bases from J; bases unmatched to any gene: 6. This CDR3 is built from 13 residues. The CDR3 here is CASSQDRADEQFF. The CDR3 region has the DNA TGTGCCAGCAGCCAGGACAGGGCCGATGAGCAGTTCTTC.

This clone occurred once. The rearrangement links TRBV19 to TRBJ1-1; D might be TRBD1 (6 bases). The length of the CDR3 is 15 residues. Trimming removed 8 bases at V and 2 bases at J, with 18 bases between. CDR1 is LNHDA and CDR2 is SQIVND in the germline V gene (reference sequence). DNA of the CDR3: TGTGCCAGTCGGAGTACAGGGTGGGGTAACACTGAAGCTTTCTTT. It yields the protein CASRSTGWGNTEAFF.

The CDR3 region is CASSLISGRGSTEAFF. The CDR3 nucleotides read TGTGCCAGCAGTTTAATTTCGGGCAGGGGGAGTACTGAAGCTTTCTTT. This rearrangement joins TRBV6-5 to TRBJ1-1, with 7 bases matching TRBD1. The CDR3 length is 16 residues. Germline V gene lookup returns CDR1 MNHEY and CDR2 SVGAGI. After removal of 4 bases from V and 5 bases from J, the junction contained 13 bases not matched to a gene.

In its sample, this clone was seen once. CDR3 DNA: TGCAGCGTTGAAAAAGGACAGACCTCTGGAAACACCATATATTTT. It is translated as CSVEKGQTSGNTIYF. This chain joins TRBV29-1 and TRBJ1-3; D is possibly TRBD1 (6 bases). From germline, CDR1 is SQVTM and CDR2 ANQGSEA. This CDR3 is built from 15 residues. V was pared by 2 bases and J by 0 bases, with 11 bases between.

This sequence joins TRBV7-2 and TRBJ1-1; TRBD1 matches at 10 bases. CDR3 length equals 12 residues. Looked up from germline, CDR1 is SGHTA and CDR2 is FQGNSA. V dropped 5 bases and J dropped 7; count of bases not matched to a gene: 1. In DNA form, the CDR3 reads TGTGCCAGCAGCCGGGACAGGGGTGAAGCTTTCTTT. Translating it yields CASSRDRGEAFF.

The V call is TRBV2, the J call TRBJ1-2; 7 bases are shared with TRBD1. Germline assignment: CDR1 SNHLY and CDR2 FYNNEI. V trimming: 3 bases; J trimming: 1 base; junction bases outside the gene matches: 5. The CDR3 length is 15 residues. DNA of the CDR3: TGTGCCAGCAGTGATGGGGCAGGGGGTAACTATGGCTACACCTTC. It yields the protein CASSDGAGGNYGYTF.

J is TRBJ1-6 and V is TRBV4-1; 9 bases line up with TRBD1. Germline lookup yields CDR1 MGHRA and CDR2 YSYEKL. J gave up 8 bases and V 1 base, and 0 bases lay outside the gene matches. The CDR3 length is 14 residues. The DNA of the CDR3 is TGCGCCAGCAGCCAAGGGGACAGGGATTCACCCCTCCACTTT. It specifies CASSQGDRDSPLHF.

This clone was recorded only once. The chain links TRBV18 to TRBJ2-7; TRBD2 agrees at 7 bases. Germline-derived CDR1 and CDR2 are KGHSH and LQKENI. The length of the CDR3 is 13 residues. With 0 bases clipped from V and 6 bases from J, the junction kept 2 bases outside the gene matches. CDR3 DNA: TGTGCCAGCTCACCACCGAGCGGGGCCGAGCAGTACTTC. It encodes CASSPPSGAEQYF.

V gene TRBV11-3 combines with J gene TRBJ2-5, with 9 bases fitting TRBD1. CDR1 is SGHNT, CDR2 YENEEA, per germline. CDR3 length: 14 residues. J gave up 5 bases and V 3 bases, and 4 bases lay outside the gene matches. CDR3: CASSLGDRGETQYF. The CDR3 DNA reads TGTGCCAGCAGCTTGGGAGACAGGGGGGAGACCCAGTACTTC.